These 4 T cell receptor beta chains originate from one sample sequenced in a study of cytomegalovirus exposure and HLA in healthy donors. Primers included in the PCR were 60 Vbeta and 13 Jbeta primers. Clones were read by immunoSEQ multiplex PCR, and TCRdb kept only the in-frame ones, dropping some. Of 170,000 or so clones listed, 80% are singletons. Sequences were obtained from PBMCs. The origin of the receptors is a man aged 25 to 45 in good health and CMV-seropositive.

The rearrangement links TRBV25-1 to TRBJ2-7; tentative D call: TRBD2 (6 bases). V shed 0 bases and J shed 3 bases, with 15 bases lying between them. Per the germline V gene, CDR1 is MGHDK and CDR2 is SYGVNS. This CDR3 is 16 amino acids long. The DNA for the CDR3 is TGTGCCAGCAGTGAATATGGCGCGGGATCGTTCTACGAGCAGTACTTC. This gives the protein CASSEYGAGSFYEQYF.

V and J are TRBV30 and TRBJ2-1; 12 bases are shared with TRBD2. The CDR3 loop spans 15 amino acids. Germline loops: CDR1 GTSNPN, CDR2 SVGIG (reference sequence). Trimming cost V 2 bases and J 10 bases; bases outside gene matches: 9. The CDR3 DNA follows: TGTGCCTGGAGTCCTCTAGCGGGAGGGCCGGGGGAGCAGTTCTTC. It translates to CAWSPLAGGPGEQFF.

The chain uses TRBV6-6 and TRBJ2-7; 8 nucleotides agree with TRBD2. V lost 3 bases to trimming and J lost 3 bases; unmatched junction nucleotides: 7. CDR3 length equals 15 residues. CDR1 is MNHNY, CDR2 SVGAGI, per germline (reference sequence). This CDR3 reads CASSYWAGGDYEQYF. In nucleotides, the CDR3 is TGTGCCAGCAGTTATTGGGCGGGAGGTGACTACGAGCAGTACTTC.

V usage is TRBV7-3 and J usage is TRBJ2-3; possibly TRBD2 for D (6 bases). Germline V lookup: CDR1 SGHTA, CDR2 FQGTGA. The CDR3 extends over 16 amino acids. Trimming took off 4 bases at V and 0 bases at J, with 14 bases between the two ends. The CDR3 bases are TGTGCCAGCAGCTCGTTAGGAGGGGCTAGCACAGATACGCAGTATTTT. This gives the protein CASSSLGGASTDTQYF. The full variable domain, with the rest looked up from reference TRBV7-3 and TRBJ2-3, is GAGVSQTPSNKVTEKGKYVELRCDPISGHTALYWYRQSLGQGPEFLIYFQGTGAADDSGLPNDRFFAVRPEGSVSTLKIQRTERGDSAVYLCASSSLGGASTDTQYFGPGTRLTVL.